One TCR beta chain is described in this entry. This clonotype was seen repeatedly, ten times or more. It has no known antigen specificity. Base qualities are not recorded, but no much larger clone differs from it by a single base. This specimen comes from a study of T cells in Graves' hyperthyroidism and ophthalmopathy (dated 2019 in TCRdb). For context, the study as a whole: Peripheral blood samples were taken at the time of initial diagnosis, prior to any treatment. TCR V-J signatures able to tell the groups apart were searched for in a discovery cohort of 95 to 100 patients, of whom around 43 had Graves' ophthalmopathy and about 60 had stable Graves' hyperthyroidism. Whether ophthalmopathy could be predicted prospectively was tested in an independent validation cohort made up of about 20 hyperthyroidism patients plus 17 patients who later progressed to ophthalmopathy. The 95 to 100 discovery patients were randomly split 7:3 into training and test sets. The study also compared thyroid tissue and blood T-cell repertoires from five or six Graves' hyperthyroidism patients. Following sampling, methimazole starting at 30 mg daily was given to hyperthyroidism patients, and high-dose intravenous methylprednisolone was given to ophthalmopathy patients. According to the paper, TCR Vbeta CDR3 sequencing was carried out on about 140 peripheral blood samples, which came from 40 to 45 ophthalmopathy, about 75 hyperthyroidism and roughly 17 progressor patients. Study-level results and caveats: Ophthalmopathy was separated from stable hyperthyroidism by a 13 V-J signature model, with roughly 88% sensitivity and 81% to 83% specificity obtained in cross-validation and 80%/75% obtained in testing. Blood samples also contained most of the expanded thyroid clonotypes (frequency above 0.001), which suggests that blood repertoires may reflect thyroid immune responses. No statistical method was used to set the sample size in advance, and investigators knew the group allocation. In validation, progression to ophthalmopathy was predicted by the model with nearly 71% sensitivity and roughly 72% specificity, a median of about 6 months before onset.

CDR3 length: 15 amino acids, cysteine to phenylalanine. CDR3 DNA is the only sequence kept; it has 45 bases, read in frame from the first base. Relative to germline, V is 0 bases shorter and J is 5 bases shorter, with 13 bases between their ends. The germline V gene encodes CDR1 MNHNY and CDR2 SVGAGI (reference sequence). Hyperthyroidism patients were newly diagnosed, with disease duration under 2 months, and aged 18 to 65 years. The study excluded patients with uncontrolled infections, other autoimmune diseases, pregnancy or lactation. Clinical symptoms, serum thyroxine and TRAb, thyroid ultrasound, and orbital computed tomography formed the basis for the diagnoses. For progressor patients, blood was drawn at the first diagnosis of hyperthyroidism, before any ophthalmopathy symptoms had appeared. PBMCs were isolated from about 10 ml of fresh peripheral blood by Ficoll-Paque density gradient centrifugation. Progressor patients were initially diagnosed with Graves' hyperthyroidism and developed ophthalmopathy during follow-up. Total RNA was extracted with Trizol reagent, and quality was checked on an Agilent 2100 Bioanalyzer.

The TCR beta CDR3 regions were amplified from the RNA transcripts. For the first round of RT-PCR on the TCR CDR3, the HTBI primer set was used together with the Qiagen OneStep RT-PCR kit. Libraries were constructed in a second round of multiplex PCR, after which size selection and purification were performed. Paired-end sequencing of the libraries was performed with 100 bp reads on an Illumina HiSeq2000. In the original analysis: Raw data were processed with SOAPnuke, discarding reads with adapters, uncalled bases, mean Phred below 15, or no exact constant-primer or identifier match. High-quality paired reads were merged using COPE v1.2.5, and each unique nucleotide sequence was defined as a clonotype. MiTCR v1.1 was used to align the clonotypes against IMGT TRBV, TRBD and TRBJ reference segments. The analysis was restricted to V-J combinations with a frequency above 0.0001, which together covered 99.2% of the repertoires. A TCS score was defined as the ratio between F50 (clonal expansion) and ExV (chaos), using BLOSUM62-based TCRdist between CDR3 peptides within each V-J. Welch's t-statistics and random forest reduced just over 500 V-J features to roughly 13, which were used in a naive Bayes classifier (R e1071). TCRdb reprocessing: public reads trimmed at Q25 with fastp, clones called with MiXCR, in-frame beta chains kept. Duplicate CDR3 protein sequences are folded into a single record with the most common DNA and genes. V and J calls and clone size were set by TCRdb, not the authors. Counted in this sample were more than 300,000 distinct CDR3 sequences; about a sixth of them appeared once. The ten largest clones represent 30% to 40% of the sample.

The rearranged segments are TRBV6-6 and TRBJ2-5; TRBD2 might be the D gene, on 5 matching bases. What was sequenced was blood. The sequence was collected from a woman in her twenties or thirties with Graves' hyperthyroidism that later progressed to Graves' ophthalmopathy. This receptor carries the CDR3 CASSYSGSGKETQYF. The nucleotide sequence reads TGTGCCAGCAGTTACTCGGGGAGTGGGAAGGAGACCCAGTACTTC.